The present T cell receptor beta chain was sequenced within a study of blood T cell repertoires in COVID-19. Profiling relied on immunoSEQ multiplex PCR, and the TCRdb table lists in-frame clones only, not all of them. The sample lists tens of thousands of clones, around 90% occurring once. Trimming pared 3 bases from V and 10 bases from J, leaving 6 bases between. Germline V gene data show CDR1 as MNHNS and CDR2 as SASEGT. This CDR3 region has 11 residues. The clonotype was recovered from a woman older than 75 with acute or convalescent COVID-19. The material sequenced was peripheral blood. The rearrangement links TRBV6-1 to TRBJ1-4; D remains ambiguous. The CDR3 loop is CASSDYGKLFF. The CDR3 DNA sequence: TGTGCCAGCAGTGATTACGGAAAACTGTTTTTT.